These 30 T cell receptor beta chains originate from one sample sequenced in a study of CD8+CD57+ T cells in acquired aplastic anemia. CDR3 and TCR beta VDJ profiling relied on genomic DNA as the template. TCRdb re-derived calls from the reads in MiXCR, one entry per CDR3 protein. The data contain about 190,000 distinct CDR3 sequences, around 59% of them seen just once; the ten biggest clones take up approximately 15%. Sample: sorted CD4+, CD8+, or CD8+CD57+ T cells (not recorded which) from PBMCs. The source of these receptors is a human donor in good health, serving as a control.

Points on this clonotype: A much larger clone lies one base from this, so it may be a read error. The chain employs TRBV14 and TRBJ1-1, with D possibly matching TRBD1 (5 bases). The CDR3 length is 14 residues. CDR1 is SGHDN, CDR2 FVKESK, per germline. CDR3 region: CASNRTPLSTEALF. The CDR3 DNA reads TGTGCCAGCAATCGGACACCGCTTAGCACTGAAGCTCTCTTT.

Many counts were recorded for this clonotype. The J gene is TRBJ2-2, the V gene TRBV10-3, with 7 bases identical to TRBD2. CDR1 and CDR2 (germline): ENHRY, SYGVKD. V was pared by 10 bases and J by 1 base, with 0 bases of the junction left unmatched. The CDR3 totals 12 residues. CDR3 protein: CATGGNTGELFF. DNA for the CDR3: TGTGCCACGGGGGGGAACACCGGGGAGCTGTTTTTT.

The chain combines TRBV19 with TRBJ2-7, with D perhaps matching TRBD1 (5 bases). The V gene's germline CDR1 is LNHDA and CDR2 SQIVND (reference sequence). The CDR3 is 17 amino acids. V lost 3 bases and J 3 bases, leaving 21 bases between the germline ends. CDR3 in amino acids: CASSIRLGRRTVYEQYF. CDR3 nucleotides: TGTGCCAGTAGTATTCGTTTGGGGCGACGAACGGTCTACGAGCAGTACTTC.

The chain links TRBV3-1 to TRBJ2-1; TRBD2 aligns across 15 bases. The V and J ends lost 0 bases and 12 bases, in that order; junction bases with no gene match: 3. The CDR3 covers 15 residues. Germline CDR1 and CDR2: LGHDT and YNNKEL (reference sequence). This CDR3 reads CASSQDPGLAGGQFF. DNA for the CDR3: TGTGCCAGCAGCCAAGATCCGGGACTAGCGGGGGGGCAGTTCTTC.

This clonotype was observed many times. The chain has TRBV20-1 and TRBJ2-5, with a tentative D call TRBD2 (5 bases). CDR3 length: 16 amino acids. CDR1 DFQATT and CDR2 SNEGSKA come from the germline V gene (reference sequence). Between the trimmed V and J ends, which lost 0 bases and 5 bases, there was a span of 19 bases. This CDR3 reads CSARDDTGSWRETQYF. CDR3 DNA sequence: TGCAGTGCTAGAGATGATACGGGATCTTGGCGCGAGACCCAGTACTTC.

This clonotype was detected many times. The chain couples TRBV5-1 to TRBJ2-6; 7 bases line up with TRBD1. Germline V gene sequence: CDR1 SGHRS, CDR2 YFSETQ. V was pared by 8 bases and J by 2 bases, with 1 base of the junction left unmatched. There are 13 residues in the CDR3. This chain's CDR3 is CASTGAGANVLTF. The CDR3 DNA reads as TGCGCCAGTACAGGGGCTGGGGCCAACGTCCTGACTTTC.

Concerning this clonotype itself: A read error is likely, as this CDR3 ends without the conserved phenylalanine or tryptophan. J is TRBJ1-3 and V is TRBV7-9; D unclear. The V gene's germline CDR1 is SEHNR and CDR2 FQNEAQ (reference sequence). The CDR3 runs to 13 residues. V dropped 9 bases and J dropped 1 base, with 10 bases sitting between them. CDR3 amino acids: CASTLESGNTIYL. CDR3 bases: TGTGCCAGTACCCTCGAGTCTGGAAACACCATATATCTT.

The gene calls are TRBV7-9 and TRBJ2-1; 7 nucleotides line up with TRBD2. V dropped 8 bases and J dropped 6; count of bases not matched to a gene: 13. Germline V CDR1 and CDR2: SEHNR, FQNEAQ (reference sequence). The CDR3 has 15 residues. The CDR3 region is CASSPRRGRSNEQFF. DNA for the CDR3: TGTGCCAGCTCACCACGGCGGGGGAGGAGCAATGAGCAGTTCTTC.

The chain joins TRBV20-1 to TRBJ1-1; 8 positions match TRBD1. Germline V lookup: CDR1 DFQATT, CDR2 SNEGSKA (reference sequence). The CDR3 has 13 amino acids. Germline trimming cut 3 bases from V and 4 bases from J; bases unmatched to any gene: 4. The DNA for the CDR3 is TGCAGTGCTAGGTCCGGGACAGGCACTGAAGCTTTCTTT. Its protein is CSARSGTGTEAFF.

V and J are TRBV9 and TRBJ1-6, with D perhaps matching TRBD1 (5 bases). Trimming took 7 bases from V and 10 from J, leaving 15 bases between them. This CDR3 is built from 13 residues. Germline CDR1 SGDLS, CDR2 YYNGEE. The CDR3 nucleotides are TGTGCCAGCGGTGGCGGGGAGGGGTCACCCCTCCACTTT. It is translated as CASGGGEGSPLHF.

In this sample, this clonotype turned up many times. This chain links TRBV6-1 with TRBJ1-2; D might be TRBD1 (6 bases). CDR1 MNHNS and CDR2 SASEGT come from the germline V gene. CDR3 length: 13 amino acids. V shed 2 bases and J shed 7 bases, with 11 bases lying between them. CDR3 DNA sequence: TGTGCCAGCAGTGAAAGGGGCAGGGGTGGCTACACCTTC. Protein product: CASSERGRGGYTF.

This clonotype came up many times. The chain links TRBV7-9 to TRBJ2-3; either TRBD1 or TRBD2 may fit D (5 bases each). V was trimmed by 5 bases and J by 2 bases, leaving 17 bases between them. The CDR3 runs to 16 residues. The germline CDR1 and CDR2 sequences are SEHNR and FQNEAQ (reference sequence). The CDR3 sequence is CASSLGLRDLTDTQYF. CDR3 in DNA: TGTGCCAGCAGCCTAGGACTCCGGGACCTCACAGATACGCAGTATTTT.

Note on this clonotype: Without the conserved terminal phenylalanine or tryptophan, this CDR3 likely stems from a read error. V usage is TRBV9 and J usage is TRBJ2-3; 8 nucleotides match TRBD1. Germline values: CDR1 SGDLS, CDR2 YYNGEE. The CDR3 loop spans 15 amino acids. Trimming took 4 bases from V and 3 from J; bases not matched to a gene: 7. As DNA, the CDR3 is TGTGCCAGCAGCCCGACAGGGGTGGGAACAGATACGCAGTATGTT. This codes for CASSPTGVGTDTQYV.

This clonotype was recorded many times. J is TRBJ1-2 and V is TRBV29-1; a weak D match, TRBD1 (5 bases). V lost 3 bases to trimming and J lost 2 bases, with 13 bases between them. Germline V gene data show CDR1 as SQVTM and CDR2 as ANQGSEA. The CDR3 has 14 residues. DNA for the CDR3: TGCAGCGTTGATAAGCGACAGATCAACTATGGCTACACCTTC. Encoded protein: CSVDKRQINYGYTF.

In regard to this clonotype: The junction shows a germline mismatch at one end, possibly a read error. V and J are TRBV7-2 and TRBJ1-4; 7 bases are a match to TRBD1. This CDR3 contains 15 residues. From germline, CDR1 is SGHTA and CDR2 FQGNSA. The CDR3: CASSLGTAPNEKLFF. As DNA, the CDR3 is TGTGCCAGTAGCTTAGGGACAGCGCCTAATGAAAAACTGTTTTTT.

This clonotype was detected many times. This chain links TRBV7-2 with TRBJ1-1, with 7 bases that match TRBD1. The CDR3 spans 15 residues. CDR1 SGHTA and CDR2 FQGNSA come from the germline V gene. V dropped 5 bases and J dropped 0; count of bases not matched to a gene: 6. The CDR3: CASSTRQGVNTEAFF. The CDR3 DNA is TGTGCCAGCAGCACCCGACAGGGAGTGAACACTGAAGCTTTCTTT.

The table lists this clonotype with a few counts. V usage is TRBV2 and J usage is TRBJ1-1, with D maybe TRBD1 (6 bases). Per the germline V gene, CDR1 is SNHLY and CDR2 is FYNNEI. The CDR3 spans 12 residues. V was clipped by 2 bases and J by 7 bases, with 8 bases between them. CDR3 sequence (DNA): TGTGCCAGCAGTGAAAGGGGGGTTGAAGCTTTCTTT. Its translation is CASSERGVEAFF. The full variable domain, in which reference TRBV2 and TRBJ1-1 provide the parts outside the CDR3, is EPEVTQTPSHQVTQMGQEVILRCVPISNHLYFYWYRQILGQKVEFLVSFYNNEISEKSEIFDDQFSVERPDGSNFTLKIRSTKLEDSAMYFCASSERGVEAFFGQGTRLTVV.

This clonotype was counted once. A read error may produce the germline difference seen at one junction end. The chain joins TRBV5-1 to TRBJ1-2; 12 positions match TRBD1. Germline V gives CDR1 SGHRS, CDR2 YFSETQ. The CDR3 spans 17 residues. CDR3 sequence: CTSSPGTGGTANYGYTF. In DNA form, the CDR3 reads TGCACCAGCAGCCCGGGGACAGGGGGCACCGCTAACTATGGCTACACCTTC.

The V call is TRBV13, the J call TRBJ1-1, with 8 positions matching TRBD1. This CDR3 contains 15 residues. Looked up from germline, CDR1 is PRHDT and CDR2 is FYEKMQ (reference sequence). V shed 3 bases, J shed 7 bases, and the junction held 10 bases outside the gene matches. DNA of the CDR3: TGTGCCAGCAGCTTCCTGGGCCAGGGGGCGCGTGAAGCTTTCTTT. Translation: CASSFLGQGAREAFF.

The sample holds many counts of this clonotype. The rearrangement links TRBV7-9 to TRBJ1-1; D call uncertain. The CDR3 is made up of 13 amino acids. The V gene lost 1 base and the J gene lost 1 base, with 4 bases spanning the gap. Germline V gives CDR1 SEHNR, CDR2 FQNEAQ (reference sequence). In nucleotides, the CDR3 is TGTGCCAGCAGCTTAGAAGGGAACACTGAAGCTTTCTTT. Its translation: CASSLEGNTEAFF.

The V call is TRBV15, the J call TRBJ1-1; possibly TRBD1 for D (5 bases). CDR3 length: 16 amino acids. V was pared by 5 bases and J by 5 bases, with 21 bases between. The germline gives CDR1 LNHNV, CDR2 YYDKDF (reference sequence). The CDR3 region has the DNA TGTGCCACCAGCTGGGGGGAAGGGAGTCTGAGGACTGAAGCTTTCTTT. Translation: CATSWGEGSLRTEAFF.

This clonotype was seen more than once but under ten times. The V gene is TRBV7-9, the J gene TRBJ1-6; D is unclear. The CDR3 sequence is 14 residues long. Germline V gives CDR1 SEHNR, CDR2 FQNEAQ (reference sequence). Between the trimmed V and J ends, which lost 1 base and 14 bases, there was a span of 15 bases. The CDR3 loop is CASSLDRQSQTLHF. The CDR3 DNA reads TGTGCCAGCAGCTTAGATAGGCAAAGTCAAACCCTCCACTTT.

This clonotype was recorded a few times. The chain has TRBV9 and TRBJ1-6, with D possibly being TRBD1 (5 bases). The germline V gene has CDR1 SGDLS and CDR2 YYNGEE. CDR3 length: 14 residues. Trimming removed 5 bases at V and 9 bases at J, with 15 bases between. The CDR3, as DNA: TGTGCCAGCAGACCCGCAGGGTATCTTTCACCCCTCCACTTT. This encodes CASRPAGYLSPLHF.

V is TRBV5-6 and J is TRBJ2-5, with a possible D match to TRBD2 (6 bases). CDR3 length: 15 residues. The V and J ends lost 2 bases and 1 base respectively, with 12 bases between them. The V gene's germline CDR1 is SGHDT and CDR2 YYEEEE. CDR3 bases: TGTGCCAGCAGCTTCCAGCTGACTAGCCAAGAGACCCAGTACTTC. This codes for CASSFQLTSQETQYF.

This clonotype was counted a few times. This chain uses TRBV28 with TRBJ2-1; D is unclear. The CDR3 loop spans 15 amino acids. Germline CDR1 MDHEN, CDR2 SYDVKM. V shed 2 bases and J shed 2 bases, with 10 bases lying between them. The CDR3 spells CASSLGSNPYNEQFF. Here the CDR3 DNA reads TGTGCCAGCAGTTTAGGGTCCAACCCCTACAATGAGCAGTTCTTC.

As to this clonotype: The final CDR3 position lacks the conserved phenylalanine or tryptophan, pointing to a likely read error. The DNA is omitted, as the CDR3 cannot be located on it reliably, and the CDR3 follows TCRdb's listing. The chain couples TRBV24-1 to TRBJ1-5. Including both end residues, the CDR3 is 10 amino acids long. The germline CDR1 and CDR2 sequences are KGHDR and SFDVKD. This CDR3 reads CATSDAGRPG.

This clonotype came up a few times. The chain joins TRBV15 to TRBJ1-1, with 7 bases identical to TRBD1. Germline lookup yields CDR1 LNHNV and CDR2 YYDKDF (reference sequence). The CDR3 sequence is 16 residues long. V lost 2 bases to trimming and J lost 1 base; unmatched junction nucleotides: 7. Here the CDR3 DNA reads TGTGCCACCAGCAGACTGACAGGGACCCGGAACACTGAAGCTTTCTTT. Amino acids: CATSRLTGTRNTEAFF.

This clonotype was seen only once. The rearrangement uses TRBV19 and TRBJ2-5, with TRBD2 identical over 7 bases. The CDR3 contains 14 residues. The V segment lost 3 bases and the J segment 5 bases; nucleotides outside the gene matches: 6. The germline gives CDR1 LNHDA, CDR2 SQIVND (reference sequence). The chain's CDR3 is CASSISTSAETQYF. As DNA, the CDR3 is TGTGCCAGTAGTATCTCTACTAGCGCTGAGACCCAGTACTTC.

This clonotype was seen at least ten times. The genes are TRBV20-1 and TRBJ2-3, with 7 bases that match TRBD1. Germline V lookup: CDR1 DFQATT, CDR2 SNEGSKA (reference sequence). This CDR3 region has 12 residues. V was pared by 6 bases and J by 6 bases, with 6 bases of the junction left unmatched. Written as DNA, the CDR3 is TGCAGTGCCAGGGGACAGAAGGATACGCAGTATTTT. Its protein is CSARGQKDTQYF.

This chain connects TRBV7-2 to TRBJ2-7; perhaps D is TRBD1 or TRBD2 (5 bases each). Germline V gives CDR1 SGHTA, CDR2 FQGNSA. Between the trimmed V and J ends, which lost 4 bases and 3 bases, there was a span of 16 bases. CDR3 length: 15 residues. The CDR3 here is CASSCKRDGGYEQYF. As DNA, the CDR3 is TGTGCCAGCAGCTGTAAAAGGGACGGAGGCTACGAGCAGTACTTC.